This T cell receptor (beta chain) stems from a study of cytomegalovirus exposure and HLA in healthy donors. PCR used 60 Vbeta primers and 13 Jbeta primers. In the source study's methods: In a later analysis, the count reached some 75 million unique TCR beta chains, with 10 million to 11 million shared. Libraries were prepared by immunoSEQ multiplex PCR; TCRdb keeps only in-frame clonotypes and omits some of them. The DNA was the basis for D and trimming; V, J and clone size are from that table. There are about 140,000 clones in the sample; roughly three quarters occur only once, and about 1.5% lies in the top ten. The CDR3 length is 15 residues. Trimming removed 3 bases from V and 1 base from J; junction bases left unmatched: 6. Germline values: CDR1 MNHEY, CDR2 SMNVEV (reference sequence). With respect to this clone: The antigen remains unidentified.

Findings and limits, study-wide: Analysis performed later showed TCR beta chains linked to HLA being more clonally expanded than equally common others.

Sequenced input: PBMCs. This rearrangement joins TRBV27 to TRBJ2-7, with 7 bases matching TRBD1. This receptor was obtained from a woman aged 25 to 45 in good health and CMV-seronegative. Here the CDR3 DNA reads TGTGCCAGCAGTTTTATCTGGGACAGTTCCTACGAGCAGTACTTC. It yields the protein CASSFIWDSSYEQYF.